This T cell receptor (beta chain) was retrieved from a study of T cells in Graves' hyperthyroidism and ophthalmopathy. The V end lost 1 base, the J end lost 0 bases, and 20 bases lay between the germline ends. The CDR3 spans 19 residues. Germline-derived CDR1 and CDR2 are SGHNT and YENEEA. Participants, patients aged 18 to 65, had newly diagnosed hyperthyroidism with a duration under 2 months. Authors of the study amplified TCR beta CDR3 regions from RNA transcripts. HTBI primers were used for first-round RT-PCR of the TCR CDR3. MiXCR was run by TCRdb on the multiplex PCR reads, yielding one entry per CDR3 protein. The data hold roughly 180,000 distinct CDR3 sequences, with about a tenth observed a single time.

This receptor was taken from a woman under 30 with Graves' hyperthyroidism that later progressed to Graves' ophthalmopathy. The sample consisted of blood. The chain couples TRBV11-3 to TRBJ2-3; weak D call: TRBD1 (6 bases). CDR3 DNA sequence: TGTGCCAGCAGCTTAGGGGCTACCCGTGGGGGCGTAAGCACAGATACGCAGTATTTT. It codes for CASSLGATRGGVSTDTQYF.